This T cell receptor beta chain was sequenced in a study of cytomegalovirus exposure and HLA in healthy donors. Trimming took 0 bases from V and 6 from J, leaving 13 bases between them. The length of the CDR3 is 15 residues. Per germline, CDR1 SGHDT and CDR2 YYEEEE. Whole-study results and caveats: Three CMV-associated chains were confirmed in vitro to be specific for CMV antigens. An ancestry cluster, one associated with Asian ancestry, reportedly showed fewer N-insertions than the approximately 660-donor mean in a later analysis.

The study ran its PCR with 60 Vbeta and 13 Jbeta primers. The method was immunoSEQ multiplex PCR; TCRdb's version includes in-frame clones alone and lacks a portion of them. The sample carries 150,000 to 200,000 clones, 84% recorded once. In regard to this clone: Antigen specificity is unknown.

The V call is TRBV5-6, the J call TRBJ1-5; D gene ambiguous. This clonotype was obtained from a boy aged 5-17 years in good health and CMV-seronegative. Material: PBMCs. The CDR3 loop reads CASSLGVGVLQPQHF. The CDR3 region has the DNA TGTGCCAGCAGCTTGGGTGTCGGGGTACTTCAGCCCCAGCATTTT.